This passage covers 2 T cell receptor beta chains from one sample sequenced in a study of shared clonotypes between healthy human individuals (dated by TCRdb to 2020 to 2022). Library generation was performed with the immunoSEQ multiplex PCR assay. As stored in TCRdb, this immuneACCESS dataset retains in-frame rearrangements with V and J assigned. A fraction of the clones does not appear; measured against another copy, unresolved V genes explain less than half of the discrepancy, and the remainder lacks a known reason. This sample holds roughly 1,800,000 clones; about 95% were observed only once. Of the sample, under 1.5% falls within the top ten clones. CD8 naive samples were obtained by positive selection for CCR7 among CD45RO-negative cells, yielding a CD45RA+CCR7+ population from which TemRA cells were excluded. Material: naive CD8+ T cells sorted from blood. What this sample's cell subset or site label stands for: CD45RA+CCR7+. These receptors were collected from a man younger than 35 in good health.

The V gene is TRBV19, the J gene TRBJ2-2; 15 bases map to TRBD2. The CDR3 spans 19 residues. V shed 2 bases, J shed 1 base, and the junction held 5 bases outside the gene matches. Germline V lookup: CDR1 LNHDA, CDR2 SQIVND (reference sequence). In nucleotides, the CDR3 is TGTGCCAGTAGTATAACCCGGACTAGCGGGAGGGGGAACACCGGGGAGCTGTTTTTT. Protein sequence: CASSITRTSGRGNTGELFF. Full variable domain (outside the CDR3, taken from reference TRBV19 and TRBJ2-2): DGGITQSPKYLFRKEGQNVTLSCEQNLNHDAMYWYRQDPGQGLRLIYYSQIVNDFQKGDIAEGYSVSREKKESFPLTVTSAQKNPTAFYLCASSITRTSGRGNTGELFFGEGSRLTVL.

The chain has TRBV5-4 and TRBJ2-5, with D perhaps TRBD2 (5 bases). This CDR3 has 14 amino acids. The germline V gene encodes CDR1 SGHNT and CDR2 YYREEE (reference sequence). Trimming pared 0 bases from V and 4 bases from J, leaving 10 bases between. Written as DNA, the CDR3 is TGTGCCAGCAGCTTGGTTGGGAGTTCAGAGACCCAGTACTTC. Translation gives CASSLVGSSETQYF.